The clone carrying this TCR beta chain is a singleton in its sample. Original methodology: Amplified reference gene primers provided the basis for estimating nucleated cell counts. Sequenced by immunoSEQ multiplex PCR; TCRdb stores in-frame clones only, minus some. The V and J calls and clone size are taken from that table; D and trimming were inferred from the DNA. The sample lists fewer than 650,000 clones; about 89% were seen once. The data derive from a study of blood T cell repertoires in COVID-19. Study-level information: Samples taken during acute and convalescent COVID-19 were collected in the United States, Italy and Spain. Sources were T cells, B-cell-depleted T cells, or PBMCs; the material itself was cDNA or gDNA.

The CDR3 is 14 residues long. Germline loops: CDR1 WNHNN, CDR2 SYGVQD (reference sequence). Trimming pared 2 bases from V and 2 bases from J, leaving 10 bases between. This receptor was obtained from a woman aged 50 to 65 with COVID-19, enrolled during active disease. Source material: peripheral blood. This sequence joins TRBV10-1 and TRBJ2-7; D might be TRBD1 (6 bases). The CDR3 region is CASSEGGLPYEQYF. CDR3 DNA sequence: TGCGCCAGCAGTGAGGGGGGCCTACCCTACGAGCAGTACTTC.